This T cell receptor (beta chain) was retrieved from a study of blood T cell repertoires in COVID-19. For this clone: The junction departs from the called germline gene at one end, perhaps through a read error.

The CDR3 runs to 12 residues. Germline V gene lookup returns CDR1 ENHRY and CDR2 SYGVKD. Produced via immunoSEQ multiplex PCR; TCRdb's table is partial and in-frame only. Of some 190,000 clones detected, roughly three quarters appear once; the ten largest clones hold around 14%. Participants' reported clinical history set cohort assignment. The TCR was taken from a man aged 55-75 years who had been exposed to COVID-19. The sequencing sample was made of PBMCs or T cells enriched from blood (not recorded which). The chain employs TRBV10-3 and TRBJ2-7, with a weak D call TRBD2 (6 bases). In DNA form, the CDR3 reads TGTGTCATCAGTACGGGACTCCTCGAGCAGTACTTC. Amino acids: CVISTGLLEQYF.